The clone carrying this TCR beta chain showed up many times. This record comes from a study of T-cell reconstitution after alpha-beta-depleted transplantation in children. Preparation of the TCRbeta library involved a method that used unique molecular identifiers. One entry per CDR3 protein results from TCRdb running MiXCR on the PCR reads. The sample records about 230,000 distinct CDR3 sequences, over 9.5% being singletons. With 4 bases clipped from V and 2 bases from J, the junction kept 4 bases outside the gene matches. The germline gives CDR1 DFQATT, CDR2 SNEGSKA (reference sequence). The CDR3 loop spans 14 amino acids.

The clonotype comes from a human donor who donated a stem cell graft to a child with SCID. This chain connects TRBV20-1 to TRBJ2-3, with TRBD2 matching over 9 bases. Sequenced material: PBMCs from the stem cell graft donor, taken from the stem cell graft. The CDR3 protein is CSATSGGPTDTQYF. The CDR3 region has the DNA TGCAGTGCTACGAGCGGGGGGCCCACAGATACGCAGTATTTT.